This T cell receptor beta chain was obtained from a study of graft-versus-host responses after intestinal transplantation. Profiling relied on immunoSEQ multiplex PCR, and the TCRdb table lists in-frame clones only, not all of them. The sample includes 90,000 to 150,000 clones, 90% to 95% seen only once; the top ten take around 0.12%. Deletions cut 3 bases from V and 0 bases from J, with 3 bases between. The CDR3 is made up of 13 amino acids. Germline CDR1 and CDR2: MGHRA and YSYEKL. This clone was seen a single time. Its antigen is not identified. The sequenced sample was unstimulated CD4+ T cells sorted from spleen or lymph node cells, obtained before intestinal transplant. The origin of this receptor is a human donor who received an intestinal transplant. V usage is TRBV4-1 and J usage is TRBJ2-1; D remains ambiguous. CDR3 sequence (DNA): TGCGCCAGCAGCCATAGCTCCTACAATGAGCAGTTCTTC. It specifies CASSHSSYNEQFF.